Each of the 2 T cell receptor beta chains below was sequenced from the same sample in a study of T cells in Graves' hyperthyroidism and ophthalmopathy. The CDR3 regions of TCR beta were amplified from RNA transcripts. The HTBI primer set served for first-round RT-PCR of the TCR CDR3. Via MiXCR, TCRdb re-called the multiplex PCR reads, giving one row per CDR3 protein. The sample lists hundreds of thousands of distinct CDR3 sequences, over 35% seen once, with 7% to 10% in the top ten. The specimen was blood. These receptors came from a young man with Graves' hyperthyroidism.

The CDR3 region has the DNA TGTGCCAGCAGCCCGGACAGGGGCACGAACACTGAAGCTTTCTTT. This translates into CASSPDRGTNTEAFF. The chain recombines TRBV5-6 with TRBJ1-1, with 9 positions matching TRBD1. The CDR3 contains 15 residues. The V and J ends lost 4 bases and 1 base, in that order; junction bases with no gene match: 5. The germline CDR1 and CDR2 sequences are SGHDT and YYEEEE.

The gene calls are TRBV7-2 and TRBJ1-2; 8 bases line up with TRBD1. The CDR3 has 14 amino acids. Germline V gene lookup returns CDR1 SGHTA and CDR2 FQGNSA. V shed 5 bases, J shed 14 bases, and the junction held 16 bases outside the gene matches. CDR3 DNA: TGTGCCAGCAGCCGGACTCTGGATACAGGGGGGCATACCTTC. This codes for CASSRTLDTGGHTF. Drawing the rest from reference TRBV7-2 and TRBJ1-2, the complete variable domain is GAGVSQSPSNKVTEKGKDVELRCDPISGHTALYWYRQSLGQGLEFLIYFQGNSAPDKSGLPSDRFSAERTGGSVSTLTIQRTQQEDSAVYLCASSRTLDTGGHTFGSGTRLTVV.